These 24 T cell receptor beta chains share one sample of origin, sequenced in a study of vaccination and CD4 T cells after COVID-19. Treatment indicated: roughly 10-day PBMC culture with coronavirus spike peptide pools or control peptides (ViraFEST assay). The assay that was used to sequence DNA from cultured CD4+ T cells was the Oncomine TCR Beta short-read assay. One entry per CDR3 protein, called by TCRdb with MiXCR from the PCR reads. The profile shows about 13,000 distinct CDR3 sequences, about 74% of them singletons. Which antigens these TCRs recognize remains unknown. The material sequenced was CD4+ T cells from blood, cultured in vitro. Source of these receptors: a human donor who had recovered from COVID-19.

The CDR3 here is CSATSGTGTTIQPQHF. DNA of the CDR3: TGCAGTGCAACGAGTGGGACAGGGACGACGATTCAGCCCCAGCATTTT. The chain recombines TRBV20-1 with TRBJ1-5; 9 positions match TRBD1. The V gene end was trimmed by 6 bases and the J gene end by 6 bases; junction bases not matched to a gene: 15. Germline V gene sequence: CDR1 DFQATT, CDR2 SNEGSKA (reference sequence). This CDR3 comprises 16 residues.

This clonotype appeared a single time. V gene TRBV25-1 combines with J gene TRBJ1-1; D remains unclear. Trimming removed 5 bases at V and 6 bases at J, with 19 bases between. Per the germline V gene, CDR1 is MGHDK and CDR2 is SYGVNS. The CDR3 runs to 15 residues. Here the CDR3 reads CASSHTGYRPAEAFF. The DNA for the CDR3 is TGTGCCAGCAGTCACACGGGATACCGTCCAGCTGAAGCTTTCTTT.

This chain uses TRBV7-2 with TRBJ2-7; TRBD2 matches at 13 bases. The CDR3 is 18 amino acids. V shed 1 base and J 1 base; nucleotides not matched to a gene: 7. Germline-derived CDR1 and CDR2 are SGHTA and FQGNSA. CDR3 nucleotide sequence: TGTGCCAGCAGCTTAGGCACTAGCGGGAGGGCCGGGTCCTACGAGCAGTACTTC. This translates into CASSLGTSGRAGSYEQYF.

The chain recombines TRBV19 with TRBJ2-2, with D possibly TRBD2 on 5 matching bases. Trimming cost V 1 base and J 3 bases, with 9 bases left between them. Germline V gene sequence: CDR1 LNHDA, CDR2 SQIVND (reference sequence). This CDR3 spans 15 amino acids. The CDR3 here is CASSIAGRDTGELFF. The CDR3 bases are TGTGCCAGTAGTATAGCGGGGAGAGACACCGGGGAGCTGTTTTTT.

The V and J genes are TRBV29-1 and TRBJ1-2; 8 bases match TRBD1. Losses at the gene ends were 6 bases for V and 3 bases for J; bases not matched to a gene: 3. CDR1 is SQVTM and CDR2 is ANQGSEA in the germline V gene. The CDR3 is 12 residues long. This chain's CDR3 is CSVEDRDYGYTF. CDR3 nucleotide sequence: TGCAGCGTAGAGGACAGGGACTATGGCTACACCTTC.

The chain couples TRBV28 to TRBJ2-5; 7 bases map to TRBD2. V lost 5 bases, J lost 7 bases, and 16 bases stayed unmatched. The germline V gene encodes CDR1 MDHEN and CDR2 SYDVKM. The CDR3 loop spans 16 amino acids. CDR3: CASSPIGGDGIGTQYF. In DNA form, the CDR3 reads TGTGCCAGCAGTCCAATTGGGGGGGACGGGATTGGGACCCAGTACTTC.

V gene TRBV12-3 or TRBV12-4 combines with J gene TRBJ2-7; a weak D match, TRBD1 (6 bases). The germline V and J ends were trimmed by 5 bases and 2 bases, with 13 bases remaining between them. This CDR3 comprises 14 residues. The CDR3 DNA is TGTGCCAGCAGTAAGCCGGGACAAACCTACGAGCAGTACTTC. The encoded protein is CASSKPGQTYEQYF.

This clonotype was detected a few times. The chain couples TRBV27 to TRBJ2-3, with 8 nucleotides matching TRBD2. Germline CDR1 reads MNHEY; CDR2 reads SMNVEV (reference sequence). V shed 2 bases, J shed 3 bases, and the junction held 7 bases outside the gene matches. The CDR3 has 16 amino acids. CDR3 sequence: CASSLHSGIATDTQYF. The DNA of the CDR3 is TGTGCCAGCAGTTTACATAGCGGGATTGCGACAGATACGCAGTATTTT.

The chain carries TRBV19 and TRBJ1-1; D might be TRBD1 (5 bases). The V end was cut by 4 bases, the J end by 1 base, with 13 bases between. CDR3 length: 15 amino acids. CDR1 and CDR2 (germline): LNHDA, SQIVND (reference sequence). CDR3 in amino acids: CASSKLGASNTEAFF. The CDR3 nucleotides are TGTGCCAGTAGTAAACTCGGGGCATCGAACACTGAAGCTTTCTTT.

This clonotype has more than one count but fewer than ten. The chain employs TRBV20-1 and TRBJ2-3, with 7 bases identical to TRBD1. The V gene end was trimmed by 1 base and the J gene end by 1 base; junction bases not matched to a gene: 2. This CDR3 spans 14 amino acids. Germline CDR1 and CDR2: DFQATT and SNEGSKA (reference sequence). The chain's CDR3 is CSARVGTGTDTQYF. The CDR3 DNA follows: TGCAGTGCTAGAGTGGGGACAGGCACAGATACGCAGTATTTT.

The chain is built from TRBV25-1 and TRBJ1-1; perhaps TRBD1 as D (5 bases). Germline V CDR1 and CDR2: MGHDK, SYGVNS. Trimming shortened V by 6 bases and J by 6 bases, and 11 bases separated the two germline ends. The CDR3 is 12 residues long. The CDR3, as DNA: TGTGCCAGCAGCTGGGGCAAAGCTGAAGCTTTCTTT. It translates to CASSWGKAEAFF.

The chain employs TRBV7-9 and TRBJ1-1; the D gene is possibly TRBD1 (6 bases). The V gene's germline CDR1 is SEHNR and CDR2 FQNEAQ (reference sequence). This CDR3 has 15 amino acids. V lost 8 bases and J 4 bases, leaving 20 bases between the germline ends. The CDR3 nucleotides read TGTGCCAGCCTAGAACAGGGCTGGGTTAGCACTGAAGCTTTCTTT. It specifies CASLEQGWVSTEAFF.

This clonotype was counted once. This chain uses TRBV19 with TRBJ2-3, with 14 positions matching TRBD2. The CDR3 spans 16 residues. The ends lost 6 bases at V and 4 bases at J; junction bases unmatched: 6. CDR1 is LNHDA and CDR2 is SQIVND in the germline V gene (reference sequence). CDR3 residues: CASRTSGRAQADTQYF. The CDR3 DNA follows: TGTGCCAGTAGGACTAGCGGGAGGGCCCAAGCAGATACGCAGTATTTT. The full variable domain, its missing parts supplied by reference TRBV19 and TRBJ2-3, is DGGITQSPKYLFRKEGQNVTLSCEQNLNHDAMYWYRQDPGQGLRLIYYSQIVNDFQKGDIAEGYSVSREKKESFPLTVTSAQKNPTAFYLCASRTSGRAQADTQYFGPGTRLTVL.

With respect to this clonotype: At one end the junction does not follow the germline gene, possibly because of a read error. The chain combines TRBV7-2 with TRBJ2-7; possibly TRBD1 for D (6 bases). This CDR3 has 15 residues. The germline CDR1 and CDR2 sequences are SGHTA and FQGNSA. The CDR3 bases are TGTGCCAGCAGCCCCACAGGGACAATCTCCTACGAGCAGCACTTC. Translating gives CASSPTGTISYEQHF. Full variable domain (outside the CDR3, taken from reference TRBV7-2 and TRBJ2-7): GAGVSQSPSNKVTEKGKDVELRCDPISGHTALYWYRQSLGQGLEFLIYFQGNSAPDKSGLPSDRFSAERTGGSVSTLTIQRTQQEDSAVYLCASSPTGTISYEQHFGPGTRLTVT.

The chain combines TRBV19 with TRBJ1-2; 10 nucleotides line up with TRBD1. From germline, CDR1 is LNHDA and CDR2 SQIVND (reference sequence). Trimming cost V 6 bases and J 0 bases; bases outside gene matches: 7. The CDR3 consists of 16 residues. CDR3: CASSPGQGRANYGYTF. The CDR3 nucleotides read TGTGCCAGTAGCCCGGGACAGGGGAGAGCTAACTATGGCTACACCTTC.

This clonotype was observed once. The V gene is TRBV6-1, the J gene TRBJ2-1; TRBD1 or TRBD2 may be the D gene (5 bases each). V dropped 6 bases and J dropped 5 bases, with 14 bases sitting between them. In germline, CDR1 is MNHNS, CDR2 SASEGT. The CDR3 runs 14 residues. In DNA, the CDR3 is TGTGCCAGCAGCCGTACGAGGGGAGACAATGAGCAGTTCTTC. This encodes CASSRTRGDNEQFF.

The chain employs TRBV20-1 and TRBJ1-5; tentative D call: TRBD1 (6 bases). Germline CDR1 DFQATT, CDR2 SNEGSKA (reference sequence). The length of the CDR3 is 15 residues. V was shortened by 3 bases and J by 1 base, with 13 bases between the two germline ends. CDR3 sequence reads: CSARRQESSNQPQHF. The CDR3, as DNA: TGCAGTGCTAGGAGACAGGAGTCGAGCAATCAGCCCCAGCATTTT.

The chain joins TRBV6-1 to TRBJ1-5; possibly TRBD1 for D (5 bases). Germline values: CDR1 MNHNS, CDR2 SASEGT. The CDR3 spans 15 residues. Trimming left V 2 bases short and J 6 bases short, with 14 bases between. The chain's CDR3 is CASSERWGPGQPQHF. CDR3 nucleotide sequence: TGTGCCAGCAGTGAAAGGTGGGGACCCGGTCAGCCCCAGCATTTT.

The chain combines TRBV7-3 with TRBJ2-3, with D perhaps TRBD1 (5 bases). Germline V gives CDR1 SGHTA, CDR2 FQGTGA. Trimming left V 1 base short and J 3 bases short, with 11 bases between. The CDR3 sequence is 15 residues long. In nucleotides, the CDR3 is TGTGCCAGCAGCTTAAACGTTGGGGCAACAGATACGCAGTATTTT. It codes for CASSLNVGATDTQYF.

This clonotype was seen more than once but under ten times. The rearrangement uses TRBV6-1 and TRBJ2-7; weak D call: TRBD2 (6 bases). The germline CDR1 and CDR2 sequences are MNHNS and SASEGT. The ends were cut back, 6 bases at V and 0 bases at J, with 12 bases in the middle. The CDR3 has 14 residues. The CDR3 reads CASSRDFSSYEQYF. The CDR3 coding sequence is TGTGCCAGCAGCCGGGACTTTTCCTCCTACGAGCAGTACTTC.

V usage is TRBV7-2 and J usage is TRBJ1-3, with unresolved D. Germline assignment: CDR1 SGHTA and CDR2 FQGNSA. The V gene lost 5 bases and the J gene lost 0 bases, with 2 bases spanning the gap. This CDR3 contains 12 residues. The CDR3 reads CASSPSGNTIYF. Written as DNA, the CDR3 is TGTGCCAGCAGCCCCTCTGGAAACACCATATATTTT.

As DNA, the CDR3 is TGTGCCAGCAGCCCTGTGGCTGCGAGCTCTTACAATGAGCAGTTCTTC. This sequence encodes CASSPVAASSYNEQFF. This rearrangement joins TRBV7-6 to TRBJ2-1; no reliable D call. V was cut by 5 bases and J by 4 bases, with 18 bases left in between. The length of the CDR3 is 16 residues. The germline V gene encodes CDR1 SGHVS and CDR2 FNYEAQ.

This clonotype was observed a few times. The rearrangement links TRBV6-5 to TRBJ2-7; 12 bases line up with TRBD1. The CDR3 consists of 15 residues. Germline V gene data show CDR1 as MNHEY and CDR2 as SVGAGI. V shed 4 bases and J 5 bases; nucleotides not matched to a gene: 6. The CDR3 DNA is TGTGCCAGCAGTTCCCCCGGGACAGGGGGCAACGAGCAGTACTTC. This translates into CASSSPGTGGNEQYF.

The chain carries TRBV19 and TRBJ1-5, with unresolved D. CDR1 and CDR2 (germline): LNHDA, SQIVND (reference sequence). The V gene lost 6 bases and the J gene lost 0 bases, with 9 bases spanning the gap. The CDR3 sequence is 14 residues long. The CDR3 loop reads CASSRQSSNQPQHF. As DNA, the CDR3 is TGTGCCAGTAGCCGTCAGAGTAGCAATCAGCCCCAGCATTTT.